This is a list of T cell receptor beta chains from one sample in a study of cytomegalovirus exposure and HLA in healthy donors. Repertoires were generated with immunoSEQ multiplex PCR, while TCRdb's copy carries only in-frame clones and drops some. The data contain roughly 200,000 clones, just under 80% of them singletons. Sequencing was done on a sample of PBMCs. The receptors originated from a female donor in good health and CMV-seronegative. Each CDR3 is given with its conserved first and last residue. A D gene is named only where the DNA matches it firmly. A row's size may be missing; if present it is once, few, many or a size class.

J: TRBJ2-1
length: 15
V: TRBV19
size: NA
D: NA
DNA: TGTGCCAGTAGTATGCAGGGACAATCCTGGGATGAGCAGTTCTTC
CDR3: CASSMQGQSWDEQFF

J: TRBJ2-4
length: 18
V: TRBV2
size: NA
D: NA
DNA: TGTGCCAGCAGTGAACAACTAGGAGGCGGATTAGCCAAAAACATTCAGTACTTC
CDR3: CASSEQLGGGLAKNIQYF

J: TRBJ2-1
length: 15
V: TRBV28
size: NA
D: TRBD2
DNA: TGTGCCAGCAGCCTAGCGGGTGGGGGTAACAATGAGCAGTTCTTC
CDR3: CASSLAGGGNNEQFF

J: TRBJ2-3
length: 17
V: TRBV7-8
size: NA
D: NA
DNA: TGTGCCAGCAGCCCACAGGGGGGGGACTTTTACACAGATACGCAGTATTTT
CDR3: CASSPQGGDFYTDTQYF

J: TRBJ2-2
length: 15
V: TRBV6-5
size: NA
D: NA
DNA: TGTGCCAGCAGTTCGGGATATGGGAACACCGGGGAGCTGTTTTTT
CDR3: CASSSGYGNTGELFF

J: TRBJ2-5
length: 15
V: TRBV2
size: NA
D: TRBD1
DNA: TGTGCCAGCAGAGCAGACAGGGGGCGGGGGGAGACCCAGTACTTC
CDR3: CASRADRGRGETQYF

J: TRBJ1-5
length: 16
V: TRBV4-1
size: NA
D: NA
DNA: TGCGCCAGCAGCCAACCTGGGGTCGGGATCAATCAGCCCCAGCATTTT
CDR3: CASSQPGVGINQPQHF

J: TRBJ2-2
length: 15
V: TRBV9
size: NA
D: NA
DNA: TGTGCCAGTCAGAGGGATCCTAGTGGGACCGGGGAGCTGTTTTTT
CDR3: CASQRDPSGTGELFF

J: TRBJ1-2
length: 14
V: TRBV15
size: NA
D: NA
DNA: TGTGCCACCAGCAGAGACCCAGGGGTCTATGGCTACACCTTC
CDR3: CATSRDPGVYGYTF

J: TRBJ2-3
length: 13
V: TRBV11-2
size: NA
D: NA
DNA: TGTGCCAGCAGCTCCCGGACTGAAACGGAATGGTATTTT
CDR3: CASSSRTETEWYF

J: TRBJ2-1
length: 16
V: TRBV7-8
size: once
D: TRBD2
DNA: TGTGCCAGCAGCTCAACACTAGCGGGGTTATACAATGAGCAGTTCTTC
CDR3: CASSSTLAGLYNEQFF

J: TRBJ2-3
length: 15
V: TRBV5-1
size: NA
D: NA
DNA: TGCGCCAGCAGAAGTTCCGCACAGCGGACAGATACGCAGTATTTT
CDR3: CASRSSAQRTDTQYF

J: TRBJ2-2
length: 17
V: TRBV7-2
size: NA
D: TRBD1
DNA: TGTGCCAGCAGCTTAGGAAGACAGGGGGGGAACACCGGGGAGCTGTTTTTT
CDR3: CASSLGRQGGNTGELFF

J: TRBJ2-7
length: 15
V: TRBV11-1
size: once
D: TRBD1
DNA: TGTGCCAGCAGTCTGAACAGGGGACCGGCCTACGAGCAGTACTTC
CDR3: CASSLNRGPAYEQYF

J: TRBJ2-7
length: 15
V: TRBV15
size: NA
D: NA
DNA: TGTGCCACCAGCAGAGATCCGACTCCTGGCTACGAGCAGTACTTC
CDR3: CATSRDPTPGYEQYF

J: TRBJ2-7
length: 13
V: TRBV6-1
size: NA
D: TRBD1
DNA: TGTGCCAGCAGTGGGCCTGACAGGGCCGAGCAGTACTTC
CDR3: CASSGPDRAEQYF

J: TRBJ1-4
length: 15
V: TRBV5-1
size: NA
D: NA
DNA: TGCGCCAGCAGCCTGGAGGGGGTGACTAATGAAAAACTGTTTTTT
CDR3: CASSLEGVTNEKLFF

J: TRBJ2-1
length: 14
V: TRBV27
size: NA
D: NA
DNA: TGTGCCAGCAGTTCCGGGACACCGTACAATGAGCAGTTCTTC
CDR3: CASSSGTPYNEQFF

J: TRBJ2-5
length: 14
V: TRBV11-2
size: NA
D: NA
DNA: TGTGCCAGCAGCTCGCTAGCGACCGGGGAGACCCAGTACTTC
CDR3: CASSSLATGETQYF

J: TRBJ1-2
length: 13
V: TRBV6-5
size: NA
D: NA
DNA: TGTGCCAGCAGTTACTTCGAGGGTTATGGCTACACCTTC
CDR3: CASSYFEGYGYTF

J: TRBJ1-5
length: 13
V: TRBV6-1
size: NA
D: TRBD1
DNA: TGTGCCGCGAGACAGGGATTAATGCAGCCCCAGCATTTT
CDR3: CAARQGLMQPQHF

J: TRBJ1-2
length: 14
V: TRBV19
size: few
D: NA
DNA: TGTGCCAGTAGTATAGGCGGGTCAAACTATGGCTACACCTTC
CDR3: CASSIGGSNYGYTF

J: TRBJ2-2
length: 14
V: TRBV5-8
size: few
D: NA
DNA: TGTGCCAGCAGCTCCAGGGGAGTCACCGGGGAGCTGTTTTTT
CDR3: CASSSRGVTGELFF

J: TRBJ2-1
length: 15
V: TRBV19
size: NA
D: TRBD2
DNA: TGTGCCAGTAGTAGTCTAGCGGGGGGGCTCGATGAGCAGTTCTTC
CDR3: CASSSLAGGLDEQFF

J: TRBJ2-1
length: 15
V: TRBV5-1
size: once
D: TRBD2
DNA: TGCGCCAGCAGCTTGCTAGCGGGAGTAGGGAATGAGCAGTTCTTC
CDR3: CASSLLAGVGNEQFF

J: TRBJ1-3
length: 13
V: TRBV6-1
size: NA
D: NA
DNA: TGTGCCAGCAGGGCAGGGGAAGGAAACACCATATATTTT
CDR3: CASRAGEGNTIYF

J: TRBJ2-7
length: 14
V: TRBV27
size: NA
D: NA
DNA: TGTGCCAGCAGATACCAGATATCCTCCTACGAGCAGTACTTC
CDR3: CASRYQISSYEQYF

J: TRBJ1-2
length: 13
V: TRBV28
size: few
D: NA
DNA: TGTGCCAGCAGTCCCGGGAGCCTTTATGGCTACACCTTC
CDR3: CASSPGSLYGYTF

J: TRBJ2-1
length: 16
V: TRBV7-9
size: NA
D: TRBD2
DNA: TGTTCCAGCAACCAAGGACTAGCGGGGGGGCCCTATGAGCAGTTCTTC
CDR3: CSSNQGLAGGPYEQFF

J: TRBJ2-1
length: 19
V: TRBV29-1
size: NA
D: TRBD2
DNA: TGCAGCGTTACGATCTTAGCGGGAGGGCCTCGTAGCTCCTACAATGAGCAGTTCTTC
CDR3: CSVTILAGGPRSSYNEQFF

J: TRBJ2-5
length: 13
V: TRBV2
size: NA
D: TRBD2
DNA: TGTGCCAGCGGGGGACTAGCAGGAGAGACCCAGTACTTC
CDR3: CASGGLAGETQYF

J: TRBJ1-6
length: 13
V: TRBV19
size: NA
D: NA
DNA: TGTGCCAGCAAGACAGACCCTAATTCACCCCTCCACTTT
CDR3: CASKTDPNSPLHF

J: TRBJ2-5
length: 12
V: TRBV29-1
size: NA
D: NA
DNA: TGCAGCGTGGGGGGACCTGGGGAGACCCAGTACTTC
CDR3: CSVGGPGETQYF

J: TRBJ2-1
length: 14
V: TRBV6-6
size: NA
D: TRBD1
DNA: TGTGCCAGCAGTTACGCCAAGGGGGCCAATGAGCAGTTCTTC
CDR3: CASSYAKGANEQFF

J: TRBJ2-1
length: 16
V: TRBV6-6
size: NA
D: TRBD2
DNA: TGTGCCAGCAGTTACTCACAGACTAGCGGTGGGGGTGAGCAGTTCTTC
CDR3: CASSYSQTSGGGEQFF

J: TRBJ2-5
length: 13
V: TRBV7-7
size: NA
D: TRBD2
DNA: TGTGCCAGCAGCCGGGGGGTCTTGGAGACCCAGTACTTC
CDR3: CASSRGVLETQYF

J: TRBJ1-2
length: 13
V: TRBV19
size: NA
D: TRBD1
DNA: TGTGCCAGTAGTATTGGACAGGCCTATGGCTACACCTTC
CDR3: CASSIGQAYGYTF

J: TRBJ2-5
length: 12
V: TRBV18
size: once
D: NA
DNA: TGTGCCAGCTCACCACGGGAGGAGACCCAGTACTTC
CDR3: CASSPREETQYF

J: TRBJ1-6
length: 15
V: TRBV5-1
size: NA
D: NA
DNA: TGCGCCAGCAGCTTGGATGTTCCTAACGGTTCACCCCTCCACTTT
CDR3: CASSLDVPNGSPLHF

J: TRBJ2-5
length: 15
V: TRBV5-1
size: NA
D: TRBD2
DNA: TGCGCCAGCAGCTGGGCGGGGGGGCACCAAGAGACCCAGTACTTC
CDR3: CASSWAGGHQETQYF

J: TRBJ2-2
length: 16
V: TRBV5-1
size: NA
D: TRBD2
DNA: TGCGCCAGCAGCTCCCCTAGCGGGAGATTGGGCGGGGAGCTGTTTTTT
CDR3: CASSSPSGRLGGELFF

J: TRBJ1-6
length: 17
V: TRBV5-1
size: NA
D: TRBD1
DNA: TGCGCCAGCAGCGTGAACAGGGGAATGGAGGGTGGTTCACCCCTCCACTTT
CDR3: CASSVNRGMEGGSPLHF